Listed below are T cell receptor beta chains from one sample, sequenced in a study of patients and donors after allogeneic stem cell transplantation. A single record per CDR3 protein comes from TCRdb applying MiXCR to the RT-PCR reads. Among approximately 150,000 distinct CDR3 sequences listed, 30% to 45% were seen once. Sample: blood, either unsorted or a sorted T cell fraction (not recorded which). All receptors derive from a human donor who was either an allogeneic HSCT recipient or a stem cell or donor lymphocyte infusion donor (not recorded which). It is not recorded whose cells these are; they may come from a transplant donor. CDR3s include the opening cysteine and the closing phenylalanine or tryptophan. A D gene is named only where the DNA matches it firmly. Where a row states a size, it is once, few, many or the class of an expanded clone; other rows omit it.

TRBJ2-7,once,TRBV20-1,-,CSASGGAYEQYF,TGCAGTGCTAGTGGGGGGGCTTACGAGCAGTACTTC
TRBJ1-5,-,TRBV6-1,-,CASSQPQHF,TGTGCCAGCAGTCAGCCCCAGCATTTT
TRBJ2-1,-,TRBV9,-,CASSPTGPSYNEQFF,TGTGCCAGCAGCCCCACAGGTCCTTCCTACAATGAGCAGTTCTTC
TRBJ2-7,-,TRBV5-1,-,CASSLTGIPNYEQYF,TGCGCCAGCAGCTTAACAGGGATACCAAATTACGAGCAGTACTTC
TRBJ1-1,-,TRBV12-3/TRBV12-4,-,CASSRQGTWNTEAFF,TGTGCCAGCAGTCGTCAGGGGACTTGGAACACTGAAGCTTTCTTT
TRBJ2-5,-,TRBV29-1,-,CSVEGYQETQYF,TGCAGCGTTGAAGGGTACCAAGAGACCCAGTACTTC
TRBJ2-2,-,TRBV18,-,CASSATGELFF,TGTGCCAGCTCAGCCACCGGGGAGCTGTTTTTT
TRBJ2-5,-,TRBV29-1,-,CSVDAGRETQYF,TGCAGCGTTGACGCCGGTAGGGAGACCCAGTACTTC
TRBJ2-2,-,TRBV12-3/TRBV12-4,TRBD2,CASRRGLAGYTGELFF,TGTGCCAGCAGACGGGGACTAGCGGGGTACACCGGGGAGCTGTTTTTT
TRBJ1-6,-,TRBV4-3,-,CASSQDPAGWSPLHF,TGCGCCAGCAGCCAAGATCCGGCAGGGTGGTCACCCCTCCACTTT
TRBJ1-1,-,TRBV4-1,-,CASSLVGTLSTEAFF,TGCGCCAGCAGCCTGGTAGGTACGCTTTCGACTGAAGCTTTCTTT
TRBJ2-1,few,TRBV28,TRBD1,CASSLSDRANEQFF,TGTGCCAGCAGTTTATCGGACAGGGCTAATGAGCAGTTCTTC
TRBJ2-7,-,TRBV27,-,CASSPLLGALSYEQYF,TGTGCCAGCAGTCCTCTGCTAGGGGCCCTCTCCTACGAGCAGTACTTC
TRBJ2-1,-,TRBV12-3/TRBV12-4,TRBD2,CASSIGLAGGYEQFF,TGTGCCAGCAGTATCGGACTAGCGGGGGGTTATGAGCAGTTCTTC
TRBJ1-6,-,TRBV7-6,-,CASSLGLYNSPLHF,TGTGCCAGCAGCTTAGGGCTCTATAATTCACCCCTCCACTTT
TRBJ2-3,-,TRBV5-1,-,CASSFQESTDTQYF,TGCGCCAGCAGCTTCCAGGAGAGCACAGATACGCAGTATTTT
TRBJ1-1,-,TRBV6-5,TRBD1,CASVKAGQGIAEAFF,TGTGCCAGCGTTAAGGCGGGACAGGGGATAGCTGAAGCTTTCTTT
TRBJ1-1,-,TRBV27,-,CASSRAMNTEAFF,TGTGCCAGTTCGCGAGCCATGAACACTGAAGCTTTCTTT
TRBJ1-1,few,TRBV10-3,-,CAIRAGRNEAFF,TGTGCCATCAGGGCAGGGAGAAATGAAGCTTTCTTT
TRBJ1-5,-,TRBV12-3/TRBV12-4,TRBD1,CASSFIITGQANQPQHF,TGTGCCAGCAGTTTTATTATAACCGGACAGGCTAATCAGCCCCAGCATTTT
TRBJ1-6,many,TRBV6-5,TRBD1,CASSTFTGGESPLHF,TGTGCCAGCAGCACATTTACAGGGGGCGAATCACCCCTCCACTTT
TRBJ1-2,-,TRBV15,-,CATSREGTEGVYGYTF,TGTGCCACCAGCAGAGAGGGCACGGAGGGGGTCTATGGCTACACCTTC
TRBJ2-7,few,TRBV29-1,TRBD1,CSVLEGASYEQYF,TGCAGCGTCCTCGAGGGGGCCTCCTACGAGCAGTACTTC
TRBJ2-1,-,TRBV29-1,-,CSVEAMTEQFF,TGCAGCGTTGAAGCCATGACTGAGCAGTTCTTC
TRBJ2-3,-,TRBV20-1,TRBD1,CSATGQGEGDTQYF,TGCAGTGCTACCGGACAGGGAGAAGGTGATACGCAGTATTTT
TRBJ2-1,few,TRBV28,-,CASTTPGLSYNEQFF,TGTGCCAGCACCACCCCGGGTCTATCTTACAATGAGCAGTTCTTC
TRBJ1-1,-,TRBV12-3/TRBV12-4,TRBD1,CASSDRDYTEAFF,TGTGCCAGCAGCGACAGGGACTACACTGAAGCTTTCTTT
TRBJ1-2,few,TRBV10-3,TRBD1,CAPGRGPDYGYTF,TGTGCCCCCGGTAGGGGGCCGGACTATGGCTACACCTTC
TRBJ2-5,few,TRBV7-9,-,CASSLGKETQYF,TGTGCCAGCAGCTTAGGGAAAGAGACCCAGTACTTC
TRBJ1-1,-,TRBV5-1,-,CASSAAKLAEAFF,TGCGCCAGCAGCGCAGCTAAATTGGCTGAAGCTTTCTTT
TRBJ1-1,-,TRBV5-1,TRBD1,CASRVGGQAWEAFF,TGCGCCAGCCGAGTCGGCGGACAGGCCTGGGAAGCTTTCTTT
TRBJ1-5,-,TRBV12-3/TRBV12-4,-,CASSSMGQPQHF,TGTGCCAGCAGTTCCATGGGGCAGCCCCAGCATTTT
TRBJ1-6,few,TRBV12-3/TRBV12-4,TRBD1,CASRVYLGQGDNSPLHF,TGTGCCAGCAGGGTCTACCTCGGACAGGGCGATAATTCACCCCTCCACTTT
TRBJ1-6,-,TRBV28,-,CASSPLGTPLHF,TGTGCCAGCAGCCCCTTGGGGACACCCCTCCACTTT
TRBJ1-1,-,TRBV28,-,CASSLGGAQNTEAFF,TGTGCCAGCAGTTTAGGAGGGGCCCAGAACACTGAAGCTTTCTTT
TRBJ2-3,few,TRBV6-5,-,CASSYGPDTQYF,TGTGCCAGCAGTTACGGCCCTGATACGCAGTATTTT
TRBJ1-1,-,TRBV13,-,CASSLPTVNTEAFF,TGTGCCAGCAGCTTGCCCACCGTGAACACTGAAGCTTTCTTT
TRBJ1-1,few,TRBV12-3/TRBV12-4,-,CASSFRGGSEAFF,TGTGCCAGCAGTTTTCGGGGTGGGAGTGAAGCTTTCTTT
TRBJ2-3,few,TRBV27,TRBD1,CASWTGNTDTQYF,TGTGCCAGCTGGACAGGGAACACAGATACGCAGTATTTT
TRBJ1-5,many,TRBV4-3,TRBD1,CASSPGQGINQPQHF,TGCGCCAGCAGCCCGGGACAGGGCATCAATCAGCCCCAGCATTTT
TRBJ1-2,-,TRBV20-1,-,CSALRGFYGYTF,TGCAGTGCTCTCAGGGGATTCTATGGCTACACCTTC
TRBJ1-5,-,TRBV28,TRBD1,CASSPPRQGANQPQHF,TGTGCCAGCAGTCCGCCCAGACAGGGGGCAAATCAGCCCCAGCATTTT
TRBJ2-1,-,TRBV6-5,-,CASSYSWTNRYEQFF,TGTGCCAGCAGTTACTCGTGGACTAACCGCTATGAGCAGTTCTTC
TRBJ2-2,-,TRBV14,-,CASSSQSIKVDWGTGELFF,TGTGCCAGCAGCTCTCAATCTATCAAGGTCGACTGGGGTACCGGGGAGCTGTTTTTT
TRBJ2-2,-,TRBV6-2/TRBV6-3,TRBD2,CASSQGLAFGELFF,TGTGCCAGCAGCCAGGGACTAGCGTTCGGGGAGCTGTTTTTT
TRBJ2-5,-,TRBV10-3,-,CAISDGGPSETQYF,TGTGCCATCAGTGACGGGGGCCCCTCCGAGACCCAGTACTTC
TRBJ1-2,-,TRBV24-1,-,CATSDLGGYGYTF,TGTGCCACCAGTGATTTGGGAGGCTATGGCTACACCTTC
TRBJ1-1,-,TRBV7-2,-,CASSLAGLMNTEAFF,TGTGCCAGCAGCTTAGCGGGCCTAATGAACACTGAAGCTTTCTTT
TRBJ1-5,-,TRBV6-1,-,CASSEESNQPQHF,TGTGCCAGCAGTGAAGAAAGTAATCAGCCCCAGCATTTT